This entry is about one TCR beta chain. The time point: peripheral blood 6 weeks after treatment start. Every patient provided from 1 to 8 samples, collected pretreatment and on-treatment. These data come from a study of PD-L1 blockade in urothelial cancer. Looking at the study overall: Twenty-five of 29 patients were males with bladder-origin urothelial cancer. Blood samples had a median of 141,255 T cells, tens of thousands of unique TCRs, and clonality approximately 0.085. Blood analysis was done at 3 weeks (second dose) and 6 weeks after treatment began.

The protocol was immunoSEQ multiplex PCR, while the TCRdb copy is restricted to in-frame clones and leaves out a portion. The sample consists of about 48,000 clones, approximately 78% of them appearing once. There are 15 residues in the CDR3. Germline CDR1 reads MDHEN; CDR2 reads SYDVKM. Losses at the gene ends were 2 bases for V and 6 bases for J; bases not matched to a gene: 10. The sequences come from PBMCs, collected around atezolizumab (anti-PD-L1) treatment. V usage is TRBV28 and J usage is TRBJ2-7, with TRBD1 matching over 7 bases. The sequence was collected from a man between 70 and 80 years old with urothelial cancer. The CDR3 DNA is TGTGCCAGCAGTTTAATTGACAGGGAATATAGCGAGCAGTACTTC. As protein: CASSLIDREYSEQYF.